This T cell receptor (beta chain) originates from a study of shared clonotypes between healthy human individuals. Study-wide points: Rarefaction showed that sequencing of sorted subsets was incomplete (despite large depth). Clonotypes that were shared across a few donors made up around 5% of naive CD4 clonotypes.

Germline trimming cut 3 bases from V and 2 bases from J; bases unmatched to any gene: 1. Germline V gene lookup returns CDR1 LGHNA and CDR2 YSLEER. The length of the CDR3 is 14 residues. A note on this clone: The antigen is unknown.

Each donor was a Caucasian adult residing in Nashville, Tennessee. Using about 220 ng DNA, 32,000 or so T cell genomes, the sorted-subset replicate PCRs were run. Profiling relied on immunoSEQ multiplex PCR, and the TCRdb table lists in-frame clones only, not all of them. Among roughly 2.2 million clones listed, about nine tenths were seen once. The TCR originated in a man aged 18 to 30 in good health. Some clones in this sample may be carry-over from other donors' samples. The chain combines TRBV4-3 with TRBJ1-2; 9 bases are shared with TRBD1. The sequenced sample consisted of naive CD4+ T cells from PBMCs. Subset indicated: CD45RA+ positively selected. The CDR3 bases are TGCGCCAGCAGCCATGGACAGGGGAACTATGGCTACACCTTC. This translates into CASSHGQGNYGYTF.